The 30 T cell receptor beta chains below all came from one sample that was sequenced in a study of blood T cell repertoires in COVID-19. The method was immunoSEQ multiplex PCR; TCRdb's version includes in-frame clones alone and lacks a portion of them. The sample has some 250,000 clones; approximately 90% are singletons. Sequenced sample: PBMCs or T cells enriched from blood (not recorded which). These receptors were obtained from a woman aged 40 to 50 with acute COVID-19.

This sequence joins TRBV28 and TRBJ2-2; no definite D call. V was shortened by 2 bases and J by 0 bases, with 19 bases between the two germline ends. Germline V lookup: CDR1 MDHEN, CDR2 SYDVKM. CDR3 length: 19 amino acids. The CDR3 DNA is TGTGCCAGCAGTTTAATTGAGGTCCGCGTGGGTACGAACACCGGGGAGCTGTTTTTT. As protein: CASSLIEVRVGTNTGELFF.

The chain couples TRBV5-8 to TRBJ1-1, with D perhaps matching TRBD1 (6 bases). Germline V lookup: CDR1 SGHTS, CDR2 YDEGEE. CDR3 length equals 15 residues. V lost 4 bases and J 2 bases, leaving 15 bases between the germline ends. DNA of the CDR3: TGTGCCAGCAGCCCTACGACAGGCTTCAACACTGAAGCTTTCTTT. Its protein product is CASSPTTGFNTEAFF.

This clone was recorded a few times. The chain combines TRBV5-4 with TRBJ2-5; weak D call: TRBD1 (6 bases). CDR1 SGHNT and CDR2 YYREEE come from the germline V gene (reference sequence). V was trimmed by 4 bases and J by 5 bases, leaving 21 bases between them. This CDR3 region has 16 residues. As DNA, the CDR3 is TGTGCCAGCAGCCTAGGGGGACACGGGGATTCGGAGACCCAGTACTTC. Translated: CASSLGGHGDSETQYF.

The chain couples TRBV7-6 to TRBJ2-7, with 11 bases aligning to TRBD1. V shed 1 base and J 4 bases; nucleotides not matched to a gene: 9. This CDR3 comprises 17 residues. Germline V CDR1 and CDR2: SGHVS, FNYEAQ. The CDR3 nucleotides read TGTGCCAGCAGCTTAGTGGGACAGGGGGGGGCATATTACGAGCAGTACTTC. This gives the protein CASSLVGQGGAYYEQYF.

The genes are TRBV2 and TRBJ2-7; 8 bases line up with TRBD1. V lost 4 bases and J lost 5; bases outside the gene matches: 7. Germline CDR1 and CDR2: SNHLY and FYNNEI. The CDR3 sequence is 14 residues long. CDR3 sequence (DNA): TGTGCCAGCAGTGCAGGACAGGGTTTCGACGAGCAGTACTTC. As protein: CASSAGQGFDEQYF.

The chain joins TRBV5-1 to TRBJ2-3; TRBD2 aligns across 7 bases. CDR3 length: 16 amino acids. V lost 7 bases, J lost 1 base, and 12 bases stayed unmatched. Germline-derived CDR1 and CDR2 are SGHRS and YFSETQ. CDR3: CASEKGGTTGTDTQYF. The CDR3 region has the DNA TGCGCCAGCGAGAAAGGCGGGACTACAGGCACAGATACGCAGTATTTT.

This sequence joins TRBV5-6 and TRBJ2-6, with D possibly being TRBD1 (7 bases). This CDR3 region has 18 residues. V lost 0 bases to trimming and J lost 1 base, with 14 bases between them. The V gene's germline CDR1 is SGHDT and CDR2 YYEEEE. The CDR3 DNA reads TGTGCCAGCAGCTTGGCCGCGGCAGGGGGGTCTGGGGCCAACGTCCTGACTTTC. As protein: CASSLAAAGGSGANVLTF.

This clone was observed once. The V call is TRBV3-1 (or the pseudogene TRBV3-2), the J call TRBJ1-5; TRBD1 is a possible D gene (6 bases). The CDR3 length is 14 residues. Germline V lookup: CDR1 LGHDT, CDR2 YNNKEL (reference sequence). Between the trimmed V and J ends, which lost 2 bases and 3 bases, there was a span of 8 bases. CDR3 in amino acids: CASSQTGTNQPQHF. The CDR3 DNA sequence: TGTGCCAGCAGCCAAACAGGGACCAATCAGCCCCAGCATTTT.

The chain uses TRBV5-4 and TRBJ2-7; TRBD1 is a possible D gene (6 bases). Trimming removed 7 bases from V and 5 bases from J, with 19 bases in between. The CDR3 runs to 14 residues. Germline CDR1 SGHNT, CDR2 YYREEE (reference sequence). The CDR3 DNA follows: TGTGCCAGCCACCGGTCCGACAGGCTCCACGAGCAGTACTTC. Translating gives CASHRSDRLHEQYF.

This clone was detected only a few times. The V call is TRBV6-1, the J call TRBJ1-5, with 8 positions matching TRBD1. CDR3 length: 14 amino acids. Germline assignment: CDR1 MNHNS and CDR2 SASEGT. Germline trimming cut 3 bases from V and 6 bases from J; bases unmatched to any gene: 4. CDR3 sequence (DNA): TGTGCCAGCAGTGAGGCAGGGGGCCCTCAGCCCCAGCATTTT. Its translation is CASSEAGGPQPQHF.

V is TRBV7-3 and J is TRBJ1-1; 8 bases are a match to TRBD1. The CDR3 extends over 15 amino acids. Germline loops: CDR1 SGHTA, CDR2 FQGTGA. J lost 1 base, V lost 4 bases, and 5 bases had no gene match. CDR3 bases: TGTGCCAGCAGCTCCCAGGGGGCCGGGAACACTGAAGCTTTCTTT. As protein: CASSSQGAGNTEAFF.

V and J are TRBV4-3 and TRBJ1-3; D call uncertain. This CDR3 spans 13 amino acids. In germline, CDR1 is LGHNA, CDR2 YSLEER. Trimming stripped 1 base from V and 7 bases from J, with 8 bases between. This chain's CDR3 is CASSQAGRNTIYF. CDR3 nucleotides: TGCGCCAGCAGCCAAGCGGGAAGGAACACCATATATTTT.

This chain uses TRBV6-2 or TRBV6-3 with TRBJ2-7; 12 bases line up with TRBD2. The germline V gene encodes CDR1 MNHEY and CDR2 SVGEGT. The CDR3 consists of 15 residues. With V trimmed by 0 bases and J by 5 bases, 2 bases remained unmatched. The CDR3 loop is CASSYSTSGGHEQYF. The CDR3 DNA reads TGTGCCAGCAGTTACTCGACTAGCGGGGGCCACGAGCAGTACTTC.

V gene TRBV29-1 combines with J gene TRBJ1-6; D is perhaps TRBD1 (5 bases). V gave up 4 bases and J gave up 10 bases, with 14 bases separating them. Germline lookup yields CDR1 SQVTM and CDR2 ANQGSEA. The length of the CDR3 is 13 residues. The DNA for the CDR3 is TGCAGCGTTGGAAGGCAGGGATGCTCACCCCTCCACTTT. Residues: CSVGRQGCSPLHF.

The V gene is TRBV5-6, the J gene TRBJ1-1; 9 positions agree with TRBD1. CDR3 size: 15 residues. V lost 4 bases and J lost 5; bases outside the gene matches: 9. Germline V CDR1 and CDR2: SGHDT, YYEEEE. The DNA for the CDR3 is TGTGCCAGCAGCGGAAACAGGGGGCTGGGGACTGAAGCTTTCTTT. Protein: CASSGNRGLGTEAFF.

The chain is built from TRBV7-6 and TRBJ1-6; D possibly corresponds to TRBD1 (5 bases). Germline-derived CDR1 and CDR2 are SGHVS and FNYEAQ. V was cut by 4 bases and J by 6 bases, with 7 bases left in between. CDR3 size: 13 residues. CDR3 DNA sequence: TGTGCCAGCAGCTACGGGGGTAATTCACCCCTCCACTTT. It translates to CASSYGGNSPLHF.

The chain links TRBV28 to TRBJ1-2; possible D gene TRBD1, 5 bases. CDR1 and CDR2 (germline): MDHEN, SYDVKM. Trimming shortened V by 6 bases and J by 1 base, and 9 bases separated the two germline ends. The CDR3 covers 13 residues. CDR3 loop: CASSKDSNYGYTF. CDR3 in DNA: TGTGCCAGCAGCAAAGACAGTAACTATGGCTACACCTTC.

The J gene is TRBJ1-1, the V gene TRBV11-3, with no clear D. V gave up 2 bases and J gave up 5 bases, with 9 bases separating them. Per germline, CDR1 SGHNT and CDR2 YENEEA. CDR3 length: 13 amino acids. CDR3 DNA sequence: TGTGCCAGCAGCTTATCTTCAGGAACTGAAGCTTTCTTT. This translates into CASSLSSGTEAFF.

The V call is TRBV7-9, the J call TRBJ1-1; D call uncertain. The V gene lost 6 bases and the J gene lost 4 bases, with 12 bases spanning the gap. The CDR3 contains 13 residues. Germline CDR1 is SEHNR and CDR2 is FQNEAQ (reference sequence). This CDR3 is CASRGGIVTEAFF. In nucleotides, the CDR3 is TGTGCCAGCAGGGGAGGGATCGTCACTGAAGCTTTCTTT. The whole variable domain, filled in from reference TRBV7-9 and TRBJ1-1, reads DTGVSQNPRHKITKRGQNVTFRCDPISEHNRLYWYRQTLGQGPEFLTYFQNEAQLEKSRLLSDRFSAERPKGSFSTLEIQRTEQGDSAMYLCASRGGIVTEAFFGQGTRLTVV.

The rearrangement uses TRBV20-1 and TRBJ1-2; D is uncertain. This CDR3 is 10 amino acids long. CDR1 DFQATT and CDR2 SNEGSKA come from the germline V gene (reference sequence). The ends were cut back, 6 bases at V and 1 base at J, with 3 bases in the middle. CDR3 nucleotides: TGCAGTGCCCATAACTATGGCTACACCTTC. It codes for CSAHNYGYTF.

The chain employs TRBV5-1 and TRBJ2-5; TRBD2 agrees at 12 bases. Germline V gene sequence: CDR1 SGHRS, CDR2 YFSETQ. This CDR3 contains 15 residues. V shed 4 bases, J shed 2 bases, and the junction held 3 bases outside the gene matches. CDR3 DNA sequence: TGCGCCAGCAGCAGCGGACTAGCGGGGCAAGAGACCCAGTACTTC. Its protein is CASSSGLAGQETQYF.

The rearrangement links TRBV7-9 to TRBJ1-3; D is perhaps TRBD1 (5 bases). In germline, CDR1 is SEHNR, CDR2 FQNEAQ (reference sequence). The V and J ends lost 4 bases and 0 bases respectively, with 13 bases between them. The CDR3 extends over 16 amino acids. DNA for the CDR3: TGTGCCAGCAGCTACGACAGACCACTCTCTGGAAACACCATATATTTT. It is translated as CASSYDRPLSGNTIYF.

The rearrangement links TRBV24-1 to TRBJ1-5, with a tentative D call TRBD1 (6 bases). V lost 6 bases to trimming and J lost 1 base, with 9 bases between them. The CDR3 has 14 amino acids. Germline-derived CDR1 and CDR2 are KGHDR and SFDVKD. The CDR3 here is CATSNQGSNQPQHF. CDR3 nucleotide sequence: TGTGCCACCAGTAACCAGGGGAGCAATCAGCCCCAGCATTTT.

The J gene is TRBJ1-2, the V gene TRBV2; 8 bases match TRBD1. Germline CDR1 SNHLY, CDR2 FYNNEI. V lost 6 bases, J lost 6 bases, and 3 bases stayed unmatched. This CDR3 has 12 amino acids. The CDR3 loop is CASRQQGDGYTF. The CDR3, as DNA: TGTGCCAGCAGACAACAGGGGGATGGCTACACCTTC.

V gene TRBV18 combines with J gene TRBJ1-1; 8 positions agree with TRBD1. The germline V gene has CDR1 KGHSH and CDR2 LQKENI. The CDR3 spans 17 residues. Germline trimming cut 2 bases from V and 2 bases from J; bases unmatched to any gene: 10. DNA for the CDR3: TGTGCCAGCTCACCAAATTTTCCGACAGGGGCAAACACTGAAGCTTTCTTT. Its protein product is CASSPNFPTGANTEAFF.

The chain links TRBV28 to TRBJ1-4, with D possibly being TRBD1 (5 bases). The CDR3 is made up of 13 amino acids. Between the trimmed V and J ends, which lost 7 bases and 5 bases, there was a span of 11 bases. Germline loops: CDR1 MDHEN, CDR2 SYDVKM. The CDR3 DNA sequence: TGTGCCAGCACGGGGAGGGGAAATGAAAAACTGTTTTTT. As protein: CASTGRGNEKLFF.

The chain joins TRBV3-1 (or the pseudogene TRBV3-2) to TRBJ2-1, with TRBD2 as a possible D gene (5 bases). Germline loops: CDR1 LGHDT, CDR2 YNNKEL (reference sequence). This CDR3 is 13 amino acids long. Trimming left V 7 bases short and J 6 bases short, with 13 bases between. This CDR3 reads CASTSGKVNEQFF. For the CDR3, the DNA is TGTGCCAGCACGTCGGGAAAGGTCAATGAGCAGTTCTTC.

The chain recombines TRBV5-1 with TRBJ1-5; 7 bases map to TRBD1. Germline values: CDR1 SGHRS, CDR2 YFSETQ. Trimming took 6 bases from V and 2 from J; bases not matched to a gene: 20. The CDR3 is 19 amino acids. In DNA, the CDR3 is TGCGCCAGCATCCCTCCTATCACCCCGACAGGGTGTGGCAATCAGCCCCAGCATTTT. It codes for CASIPPITPTGCGNQPQHF.

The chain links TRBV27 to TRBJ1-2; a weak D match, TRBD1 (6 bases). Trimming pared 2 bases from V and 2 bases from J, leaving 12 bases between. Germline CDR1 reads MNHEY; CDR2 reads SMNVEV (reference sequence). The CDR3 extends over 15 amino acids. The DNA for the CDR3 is TGTGCCAGCAGTTTAAGAACAGGGCTAAACTATGGCTACACCTTC. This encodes CASSLRTGLNYGYTF.

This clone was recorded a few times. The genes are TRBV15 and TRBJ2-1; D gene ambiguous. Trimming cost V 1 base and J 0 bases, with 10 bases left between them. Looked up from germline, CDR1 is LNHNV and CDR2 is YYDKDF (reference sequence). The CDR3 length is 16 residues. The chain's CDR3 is CATSRGGRTSYNEQFF. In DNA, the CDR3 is TGTGCCACCAGCAGAGGAGGCAGAACCTCCTACAATGAGCAGTTCTTC.